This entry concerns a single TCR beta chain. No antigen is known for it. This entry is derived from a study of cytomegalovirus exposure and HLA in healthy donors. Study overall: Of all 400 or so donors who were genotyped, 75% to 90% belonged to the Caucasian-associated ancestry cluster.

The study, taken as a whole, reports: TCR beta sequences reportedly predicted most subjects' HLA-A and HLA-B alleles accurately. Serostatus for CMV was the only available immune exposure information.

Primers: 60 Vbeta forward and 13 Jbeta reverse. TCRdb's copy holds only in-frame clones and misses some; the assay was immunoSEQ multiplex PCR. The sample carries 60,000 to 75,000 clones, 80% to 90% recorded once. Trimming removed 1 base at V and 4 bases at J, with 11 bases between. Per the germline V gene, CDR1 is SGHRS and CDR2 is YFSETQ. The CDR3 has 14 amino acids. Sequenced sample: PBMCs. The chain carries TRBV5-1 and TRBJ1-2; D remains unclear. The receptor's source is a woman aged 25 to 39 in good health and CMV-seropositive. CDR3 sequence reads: CASSLSNGGYGYTF. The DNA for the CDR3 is TGCGCCAGCAGCTTGTCCAACGGAGGCTATGGCTACACCTTC. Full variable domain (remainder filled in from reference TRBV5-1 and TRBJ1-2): KAGVTQTPRYLIKTRGQQVTLSCSPISGHRSVSWYQQTPGQGLQFLFEYFSETQRNKGNFPGRFSGRQFSNSRSEMNVSTLELGDSALYLCASSLSNGGYGYTFGSGTRLTVV.